What follows describes a single T cell receptor beta chain. The CDR3 runs 14 residues. After removal of 7 bases from V and 4 bases from J, the junction contained 10 bases not matched to a gene. Germline V CDR1 and CDR2: SQVTM, ANQGSEA. These data come from a study of blood T cell repertoires in COVID-19. Whole-study context: COVID-19 samples from acute and convalescent phases originated in the United States, Italy and Spain.

This table comes from immunoSEQ multiplex PCR, and its TCRdb copy is limited to in-frame clones, with some not included. The repertoire holds 100,000 to 150,000 clones, with about 80% as singletons. This chain joins TRBV29-1 and TRBJ2-1, with 7 bases fitting TRBD1. This clonotype was sampled from a man aged 40-50 years with active or convalescent COVID-19. Sample: peripheral blood. In DNA, the CDR3 is TGCAGCGGCCAGACAGGGCCATCATACAATGAGCAGTTCTTC. It specifies CSGQTGPSYNEQFF.